This is a list of T cell receptor beta chains from one sample in a study of beta chain features in type 1 diabetes. Assay used: immunoSEQ multiplex PCR; TCRdb lists only in-frame clones, some missing. This sample has approximately 170,000 clones; around 7.9% occur once, and the top ten carry approximately 0.54%. Material for sequencing was central memory CD4+ T cells from blood. These receptors originate from a man in his late teens or twenties with type 1 diabetes. Both conserved end residues are part of each CDR3. A D gene is named only where the DNA matches it firmly. Clone size is given for some rows only: seen once, a few or many times, or a class if the clone is expanded.

CASSQNTGGAGYETQYF,TGTGCCAGCAGCCAGAACACGGGGGGCGCCGGCTACGAGACCCAGTACTTC,.,17,TRBV7-7,.,TRBJ2-5
CASSPHPGEKLFF,TGTGCCAGCTCACCACACCCCGGTGAAAAACTGTTTTTT,many,13,TRBV18,.,TRBJ1-4
CASSLGTGGSPLHF,TGTGCCAGCAGCCTCGGGACAGGGGGATCACCCCTCCACTTT,few,14,TRBV11-2,TRBD1,TRBJ1-6
CAISPGTGPQGYTF,TGTGCCATCAGCCCCGGGACAGGGCCCCAAGGCTACACCTTC,few,14,TRBV10-3,TRBD1,TRBJ1-2
CSARDRGLRETQYF,TGCAGCGCCCGCGACAGGGGCCTAAGAGAGACCCAGTACTTC,.,14,TRBV29-1,TRBD1,TRBJ2-5
CASSSGQGTYGYTF,TGTGCCAGCAGTTCAGGACAGGGAACCTATGGCTACACCTTC,few,14,TRBV27,TRBD1,TRBJ1-2
CASSRAGGSGANVLTF,TGTGCCAGCAGTAGAGCAGGGGGCTCTGGGGCCAACGTCCTGACTTTC,.,16,TRBV9,TRBD1,TRBJ2-6
CATGKGNNEQFF,TGTGCCACAGGCAAGGGGAACAATGAGCAGTTCTTC,.,12,TRBV10-3,.,TRBJ2-1
CASSPPGSAKEKLFF,TGTGCCAGCTCACCTCCAGGGTCGGCTAAAGAAAAACTGTTTTTT,few,15,TRBV18,.,TRBJ1-4
CSGRTSGRRNEQFF,TGCAGCGGCCGGACTAGCGGGAGAAGGAATGAGCAGTTCTTC,few,14,TRBV29-1,TRBD2,TRBJ2-1
CASSLGISGSDTQYF,TGCGCCAGCAGCTTGGGAATTAGCGGGAGTGATACGCAGTATTTT,.,15,TRBV5-1,TRBD2,TRBJ2-3
CATSRETEGYEQYF,TGTGCCACCAGCAGAGAGACCGAGGGCTACGAGCAGTACTTC,.,14,TRBV15,.,TRBJ2-7
CASSLAGGSSYEQYF,TGTGCCAGCAGCTTAGCGGGGGGGAGCTCCTACGAGCAGTACTTC,.,15,TRBV5-4,TRBD2,TRBJ2-7
CASSRDRVFTEAFF,TGTGCCAGCAGCCGGGACAGGGTTTTCACTGAAGCTTTCTTT,.,14,TRBV9,TRBD1,TRBJ1-1
CAIKPSTGLYGYTF,TGTGCCATCAAGCCCTCGACAGGACTCTATGGCTACACCTTC,.,14,TRBV10-3,.,TRBJ1-2
CASSLLQVHQPQHF,TGTGCCAGCAGTTTATTACAGGTGCATCAGCCCCAGCATTTT,.,14,TRBV28,.,TRBJ1-5
CASSQGAGRGRETQYF,TGCGCCAGCAGCCAGGGGGCGGGCAGGGGCCGAGAGACCCAGTACTTC,.,16,TRBV4-3,.,TRBJ2-5
CASSFQAGGGTGELFF,TGTGCCAGCAGCTTCCAAGCGGGGGGGGGCACCGGGGAGCTGTTTTTT,.,16,TRBV7-2,TRBD2,TRBJ2-2
CASSKAGESSYEQYF,TGTGCCAGCAGCAAAGCAGGCGAGAGCTCCTACGAGCAGTACTTC,.,15,TRBV6-6,.,TRBJ2-7
CASSVGRSYEQYF,TGTGCCAGCAGTGTTGGCCGCTCCTACGAGCAGTACTTC,few,13,TRBV2,.,TRBJ2-7
CATSRGFRDTDTGELFF,TGTGCCACCAGCAGAGGGTTTCGGGACACTGACACCGGGGAGCTGTTTTTT,few,17,TRBV15,.,TRBJ2-2
CASSLRDRDTEAFF,TGTGCCAGCAGCTTAAGGGACAGGGACACTGAAGCTTTCTTT,.,14,TRBV11-2,TRBD1,TRBJ1-1
CASSYSIAPVSYEQYF,TGTGCCAGCAGTTACTCCATAGCACCAGTCTCCTACGAGCAGTACTTC,.,16,TRBV6-5,.,TRBJ2-7
CASRPGSIYEQYF,TGTGCCAGCAGGCCAGGAAGTATCTACGAGCAGTACTTC,few,13,TRBV28,.,TRBJ2-7
CASHLVCRSAGANVLTF,TGTGCCAGCCACCTTGTATGCCGATCGGCTGGGGCCAACGTCCTGACTTTC,.,17,TRBV27,.,TRBJ2-6
CASSPERGGQDTQYF,TGTGCCAGCAGCCCAGAGCGGGGGGGCCAAGATACGCAGTATTTT,.,15,TRBV5-4,TRBD2,TRBJ2-3
CASSLDRHNQPQHF,TGTGCCAGCAGCTTGGACAGGCACAATCAGCCCCAGCATTTT,.,14,TRBV5-5,.,TRBJ1-5
CASSLGPQEGQPQHF,TGTGCCAGCAGTTTGGGGCCTCAGGAGGGGCAGCCCCAGCATTTT,.,15,TRBV27,.,TRBJ1-5
CASSLYMPYEQYF,TGTGCCAGCAGTTTATACATGCCCTACGAGCAGTACTTC,few,13,TRBV28,.,TRBJ2-7
CASSSVGRAWGYTF,TGTGCCAGCAGTTCGGTCGGCAGGGCCTGGGGCTACACCTTC,.,14,TRBV6-5,.,TRBJ1-2
CASSLPQGKLFF,TGTGCCAGCAGCTTGCCACAGGGAAAACTGTTTTTT,.,12,TRBV11-2,.,TRBJ1-4
CASSPPDRGTGELFF,TGTGCCAGCAGTCCTCCGGACAGGGGGACCGGGGAGCTGTTTTTT,few,15,TRBV28,TRBD1,TRBJ2-2
CAISESGQGIGYTF,TGTGCCATCAGTGAATCGGGACAGGGGATCGGCTACACCTTC,.,14,TRBV10-3,TRBD1,TRBJ1-2
CASSAIRVTDTQYF,TGTGCCAGCAGTGCCATCAGGGTTACAGATACGCAGTATTTT,.,14,TRBV2,.,TRBJ2-3
CASSIAGSNQPQHF,TGTGCCAGTAGTATCGCGGGGTCCAATCAGCCCCAGCATTTT,.,14,TRBV19,.,TRBJ1-5
CASGRQAEAFF,TGTGCCAGTGGACGACAGGCTGAAGCTTTCTTT,.,11,TRBV19,.,TRBJ1-1
CASRAGSTVYEQYF,TGCGCCAGCCGTGCGGGGTCGACGGTATACGAGCAGTACTTC,few,14,TRBV5-1,.,TRBJ2-7
CASIALQGAHEQYF,TGTGCCAGCATCGCGCTACAGGGGGCTCACGAGCAGTACTTC,.,14,TRBV28,TRBD1,TRBJ2-7
CASSLRAGVEQPQHF,TGTGCCAGCAGCCTACGGGCGGGGGTGGAGCAGCCCCAGCATTTT,few,15,TRBV7-2,.,TRBJ1-5
CASSDRTGNNQPQHF,TGTGCCAGCAGTGACCGGACAGGGAACAATCAGCCCCAGCATTTT,.,15,TRBV2,TRBD1,TRBJ1-5
CASIRTGGGKLFF,TGTGCCAGCATTCGGACAGGGGGCGGGAAACTGTTTTTT,.,13,TRBV2,TRBD1,TRBJ1-4
CASSLAGLGIGEQYF,TGTGCCAGCAGCTTGGCCGGACTAGGGATCGGCGAGCAGTACTTC,few,15,TRBV7-9,TRBD2,TRBJ2-7
CASSSRLVNEQFF,TGTGCCAGCAGCTCTAGACTAGTCAATGAGCAGTTCTTC,few,13,TRBV7-2,.,TRBJ2-1
CASSGSGDGTDTQYF,TGTGCCAGCAGCGGTAGCGGGGACGGCACAGATACGCAGTATTTT,.,15,TRBV5-4,TRBD2,TRBJ2-3
CASSLGKAATGANEKLFF,TGCGCCAGCAGCTTGGGTAAGGCAGCGACAGGGGCTAATGAAAAACTGTTTTTT,.,18,TRBV5-1,TRBD1,TRBJ1-4
CASSLRFAPALF,TGTGCCAGCAGTCTCCGGTTTGCCCCCGCCCTTTTT,few,12,TRBV13,.,TRBJ1-1
CAWSQASGGTEQYF,TGTGCCTGGAGTCAAGCATCCGGAGGTACCGAGCAGTACTTC,.,14,TRBV30,.,TRBJ2-7
CASSQNRDSNNQPQHF,TGTGCCAGCAGTCAAAACCGGGACAGCAACAATCAGCCCCAGCATTTT,.,16,TRBV28,TRBD1,TRBJ1-5
CASSPRGGAGTEAFF,TGTGCCAGCAGCCCTAGAGGGGGCGCGGGAACTGAAGCTTTCTTT,few,15,TRBV7-8,TRBD1,TRBJ1-1
CASSQDRLNSPLHF,TGCGCCAGCAGCCAGGACAGACTCAATTCACCCCTCCACTTT,.,14,TRBV5-1,.,TRBJ1-6
CASSSPGGGYEQYF,TGTGCCAGCAGTTCCCCCGGCGGGGGGTACGAGCAGTACTTC,.,14,TRBV28,TRBD2,TRBJ2-7
CASRAGTGGLNEQFF,TGCGCCAGCAGAGCCGGGACAGGGGGCCTCAATGAGCAGTTCTTC,few,15,TRBV10-2,TRBD1,TRBJ2-1
CASSLIGEEQFF,TGTGCCAGCAGCTTAATCGGAGAAGAGCAGTTCTTC,.,12,TRBV7-9,.,TRBJ2-1
CASSLALRGGTDTQYF,TGCGCCAGCAGCTTGGCCCTTCGGGGAGGCACAGATACGCAGTATTTT,.,16,TRBV5-1,.,TRBJ2-3
CAWSGSGGNIQYF,TGTGCCTGGTCCGGGAGTGGGGGAAACATTCAGTACTTC,many,13,TRBV30,.,TRBJ2-4
CASSLGQGGEKLFF,TGTGCCAGCAGCTTAGGACAGGGCGGTGAAAAACTGTTTTTT,few,14,TRBV7-9,TRBD1,TRBJ1-4
CASSSFGSSGAFF,TGTGCCAGCAGCTCCTTCGGGTCCTCAGGGGCTTTCTTT,.,13,TRBV11-2,.,TRBJ1-1